Shown below are 12 T cell receptor beta chains from a single sample sequenced in a study of cytomegalovirus exposure and HLA in healthy donors. This PCR relied on a set of 60 Vbeta primers and 13 Jbeta primers. Assay used: immunoSEQ multiplex PCR; TCRdb lists only in-frame clones, some missing. Of 50,000 to 60,000 clones listed, 73% are singletons. The material sequenced was PBMCs. Source of these receptors: a man aged 18 to 30 in good health and CMV-seronegative.

A single count supports this clone. CDR3 nucleotide sequence: TGTGCCAGCAGGGATTACAGGGGCGCCGGGGAGCTGTTTTTT. Translation gives CASRDYRGAGELFF. The V and J genes are TRBV7-2 and TRBJ2-2, with 7 bases matching TRBD1. Per germline, CDR1 SGHTA and CDR2 FQGNSA. The length of the CDR3 is 14 residues. Losses at the gene ends were 6 bases for V and 6 bases for J; bases not matched to a gene: 7.

CDR3 in DNA: TGTGCCGCCCGACAGGGGATTCCTTATGGCTACACCTTC. Its translation: CAARQGIPYGYTF. The chain has TRBV19 and TRBJ1-2; 8 bases agree with TRBD1. V was clipped by 11 bases and J by 5 bases; unmatched bases: 10. Germline loops: CDR1 LNHDA, CDR2 SQIVND (reference sequence). CDR3 size: 13 residues.

This clone has only one observation. Mismatch with germline at one junction end may stem from a read error. The CDR3 protein is CSSSQLADTQYF. As DNA, the CDR3 is TGTTCCAGCAGCCAACTTGCAGATACGCAGTATTTT. The gene calls are TRBV7-9 and TRBJ2-3; D gene ambiguous. Germline V gene data show CDR1 as SEHNR and CDR2 as FQNEAQ (reference sequence). The CDR3 has 12 amino acids.

This chain connects TRBV30 to TRBJ1-2; D perhaps matches TRBD1 (5 bases). CDR3 length: 11 amino acids. Germline V lookup: CDR1 GTSNPN, CDR2 SVGIG (reference sequence). Deletions cut 4 bases from V and 5 bases from J, with 8 bases between. The CDR3 spells CAWTTAYGYTF. DNA of the CDR3: TGTGCCTGGACGACAGCGTATGGCTACACCTTC.

The chain combines TRBV30 with TRBJ1-2; unclear D gene. This CDR3 is 12 amino acids long. The germline V gene encodes CDR1 GTSNPN and CDR2 SVGIG (reference sequence). Trimming stripped 0 bases from V and 2 bases from J, with 4 bases between. CDR3 region: CAWSVRNYGYTF. The DNA of the CDR3 is TGTGCCTGGAGTGTACGGAACTATGGCTACACCTTC.

The genes are TRBV29-1 and TRBJ1-5; TRBD1 might be the D (5 bases). Germline loops: CDR1 SQVTM, CDR2 ANQGSEA. The CDR3 loop spans 13 amino acids. The germline V and J ends were trimmed by 5 bases and 7 bases, with 15 bases remaining between them. The CDR3 loop reads CSVSGFIGQPQHF. CDR3 sequence (DNA): TGCAGCGTTTCAGGGTTCATCGGGCAGCCCCAGCATTTT.

The rearrangement links TRBV7-2 to TRBJ2-1; D perhaps matches TRBD2 (5 bases). The CDR3 sequence is 16 residues long. The germline V and J ends were trimmed by 1 base and 5 bases, with 15 bases remaining between them. Germline CDR1 reads SGHTA; CDR2 reads FQGNSA. In nucleotides, the CDR3 is TGTGCCAGCAGCTTAGAAGCGGTAAGGCAGAACAATGAGCAGTTCTTC. It codes for CASSLEAVRQNNEQFF.

CDR3 loop: CASGGSGSSYNEQFF. The CDR3 DNA follows: TGTGCCAGCGGGGGGAGCGGTTCCTCCTACAATGAGCAGTTCTTC. This chain links TRBV6-9 with TRBJ2-1; D may be TRBD2 (6 bases). The CDR3 length is 15 residues. Trimming stripped 8 bases from V and 0 bases from J, with 14 bases between. The V gene's germline CDR1 is MNHGY and CDR2 SVAAGI.

The chain has TRBV6-5 and TRBJ2-1; D possibly corresponds to TRBD1 (6 bases). The CDR3 has 15 amino acids. Germline assignment: CDR1 MNHEY and CDR2 SVGAGI. V lost 0 bases and J 5 bases, leaving 11 bases between the germline ends. CDR3 nucleotide sequence: TGTGCCAGCAGTTACTCGACGACAGGCCACAATGAGCAGTTCTTC. Its protein product is CASSYSTTGHNEQFF.

This clone was seen a single time. The J gene is TRBJ1-1, the V gene TRBV27; tentative D call: TRBD1 (5 bases). Germline V CDR1 and CDR2: MNHEY, SMNVEV (reference sequence). Trimming took off 8 bases at V and 1 base at J, with 11 bases between the two ends. The CDR3 sequence is 13 residues long. The CDR3 DNA sequence: TGTGCCAGCGGTACAGGCGCGAACACTGAAGCTTTCTTT. Protein product: CASGTGANTEAFF.

The chain links TRBV30 to TRBJ1-6; D may be TRBD1 (5 bases). This CDR3 has 15 amino acids. Trimming took off 4 bases at V and 10 bases at J, with 20 bases between the two ends. Germline assignment: CDR1 GTSNPN and CDR2 SVGIG (reference sequence). The CDR3 DNA sequence: TGTGCCTGGACCCACGGGGGACCAAGATGGTCACCCCTCCACTTT. Translating gives CAWTHGGPRWSPLHF.

Here the CDR3 reads CASTLRGTTEAFF. The CDR3 DNA reads as TGTGCCAGCACCCTTCGGGGTACTACTGAAGCTTTCTTT. This chain joins TRBV5-4 and TRBJ1-1; no clear D gene. This CDR3 spans 13 amino acids. Trimming removed 6 bases from V and 5 bases from J, with 14 bases in between. Germline values: CDR1 SGHNT, CDR2 YYREEE (reference sequence).